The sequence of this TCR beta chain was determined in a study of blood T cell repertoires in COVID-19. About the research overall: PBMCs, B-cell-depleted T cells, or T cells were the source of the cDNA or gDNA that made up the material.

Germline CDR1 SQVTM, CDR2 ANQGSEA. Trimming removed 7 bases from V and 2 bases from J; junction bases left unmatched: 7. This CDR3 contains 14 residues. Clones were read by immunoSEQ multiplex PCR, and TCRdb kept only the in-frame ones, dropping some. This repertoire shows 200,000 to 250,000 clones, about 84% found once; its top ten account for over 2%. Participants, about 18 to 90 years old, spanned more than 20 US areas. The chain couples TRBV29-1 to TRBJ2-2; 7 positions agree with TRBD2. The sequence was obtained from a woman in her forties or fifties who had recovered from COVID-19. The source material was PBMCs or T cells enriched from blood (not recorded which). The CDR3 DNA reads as TGCAGCGCCTCAAGCGGGGCAAACACCGGGGAGCTGTTTTTT. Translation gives CSASSGANTGELFF.